The TCR beta chain under discussion was sequenced for a study of blood T cells in healthy people across ages. CDR3 length equals 17 residues. Germline lookup yields CDR1 SGHTA and CDR2 FQGNSA. Peripheral blood from each donor was collected in a volume of roughly 9.2 milliliters. Then a second PCR, running about 6 to 12 cycles, was carried out with a sample-barcoded 5' primer and a J-beta primer mix. From the 5' RACE reads, TCRdb called clonotypes with MiXCR, one entry per CDR3 protein. Among 2 million or so distinct CDR3 sequences listed, roughly 50% were seen once. This clonotype came up once. One end of the junction is discordant with germline, which a read error may explain.

The source is a woman aged 40-49 years in good health. The material sequenced was blood. This sequence joins TRBV7-2 and TRBJ2-7; TRBD2 agrees at 8 bases. The CDR3 protein is CANSFISGVSGTYEQYF. CDR3 coding DNA: TGTGCCAACAGCTTCATATCAGGCGTTAGCGGGACCTACGAGCAGTACTTC.